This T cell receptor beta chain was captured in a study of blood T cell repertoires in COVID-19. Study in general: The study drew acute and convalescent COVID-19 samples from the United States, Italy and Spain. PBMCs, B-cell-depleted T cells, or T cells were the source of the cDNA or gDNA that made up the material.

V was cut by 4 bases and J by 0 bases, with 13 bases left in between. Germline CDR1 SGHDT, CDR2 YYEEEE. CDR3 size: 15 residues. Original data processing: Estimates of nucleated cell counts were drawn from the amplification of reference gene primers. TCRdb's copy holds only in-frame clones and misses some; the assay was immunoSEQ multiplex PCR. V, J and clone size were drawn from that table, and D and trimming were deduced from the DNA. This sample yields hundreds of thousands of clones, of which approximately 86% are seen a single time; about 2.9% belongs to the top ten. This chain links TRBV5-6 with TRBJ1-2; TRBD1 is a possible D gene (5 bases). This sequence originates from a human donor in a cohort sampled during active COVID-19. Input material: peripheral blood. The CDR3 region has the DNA TGTGCCAGCAGCCTATCTCGACAGCCTAACTATGGCTACACCTTC. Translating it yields CASSLSRQPNYGYTF.